This passage covers 32 T cell receptor beta chains from one sample sequenced in a study of shared clonotypes between healthy human individuals. This table comes from immunoSEQ multiplex PCR, and its TCRdb copy is limited to in-frame clones, with some not included. The sample yields hundreds of thousands of clones, less than 80% seen once. Sequencing was performed on memory CD4+ T cells sorted from blood. Subset defined: CD45RA-negative fraction. These receptors originate from a woman aged 30 to 39 in good health.

J is TRBJ2-7 and V is TRBV5-1; D possibly uses TRBD1 or TRBD2 (5 bases each). The germline gives CDR1 SGHRS, CDR2 YFSETQ. The CDR3 consists of 14 residues. Trimming took 0 bases from V and 3 from J, leaving 10 bases between them. The CDR3 loop reads CASSLGLGDYEQYF. In DNA, the CDR3 is TGCGCCAGCAGCTTGGGATTGGGGGACTACGAGCAGTACTTC.

The chain has TRBV5-6 and TRBJ1-4; D not certain. Germline-derived CDR1 and CDR2 are SGHDT and YYEEEE. This CDR3 is 15 amino acids long. Trimming left V 0 bases short and J 2 bases short, with 8 bases between. The CDR3 region has the DNA TGTGCCAGCAGCTTGGGCAGAACCACTAATGAAAAACTGTTTTTT. It codes for CASSLGRTTNEKLFF.

The J gene is TRBJ1-5, the V gene TRBV30; D is ambiguous. Germline V gene sequence: CDR1 GTSNPN, CDR2 SVGIG (reference sequence). Between the trimmed V and J ends, which lost 1 base and 5 bases, there was a span of 9 bases. CDR3 length: 13 residues. CDR3 amino acids: CAWSGEPDQPQHF. The CDR3 region has the DNA TGTGCCTGGAGTGGGGAACCGGATCAGCCCCAGCATTTT.

This chain joins TRBV28 and TRBJ2-7; the D call may be TRBD1 or TRBD2 (5 bases each). V gave up 6 bases and J gave up 0 bases, with 15 bases separating them. Germline V CDR1 and CDR2: MDHEN, SYDVKM. The CDR3 loop spans 15 amino acids. In nucleotides, the CDR3 is TGTGCCAGCAGCCCTGGGACGGCTAGCTCCTACGAGCAGTACTTC. Its protein product is CASSPGTASSYEQYF.

The chain is built from TRBV5-8 and TRBJ1-5; D is undetermined. This CDR3 has 13 amino acids. Germline V lookup: CDR1 SGHTS, CDR2 YDEGEE. Trimming shortened V by 7 bases and J by 6 bases, and 14 bases separated the two germline ends. The CDR3 DNA sequence: TGTGCCAGCCCCGGCGGGAGGGTTCAGCCCCAGCATTTT. Translated, it gives CASPGGRVQPQHF.

The CDR3 DNA follows: TGTGCCAGCAGGACCACGGGACTCTACAATGAGCAGTTCTTC. This codes for CASRTTGLYNEQFF. The chain combines TRBV6-1 with TRBJ2-1, with D maybe TRBD2 (6 bases). The CDR3 has 14 amino acids. Trimming took off 6 bases at V and 3 bases at J, with 12 bases between the two ends. The germline gives CDR1 MNHNS, CDR2 SASEGT.

The V gene is TRBV7-6, the J gene TRBJ2-5; perhaps TRBD2 as D (7 bases). This CDR3 is built from 15 residues. Trimming cost V 5 bases and J 7 bases, with 20 bases left between them. The germline CDR1 and CDR2 sequences are SGHVS and FNYEAQ. CDR3 DNA: TGTGCCAGCAGCAAAAGGGGGGGGCGCGAAGGGACCCAGTACTTC. Translated: CASSKRGGREGTQYF.

The CDR3 loop is CASSLSPSQGAKNIQYF. Written as DNA, the CDR3 is TGTGCCAGCAGTTTAAGCCCATCCCAGGGAGCCAAAAACATTCAGTACTTC. The chain has TRBV28 and TRBJ2-4; D possibly corresponds to TRBD1 (5 bases). The germline gives CDR1 MDHEN, CDR2 SYDVKM. V lost 2 bases, J lost 0 bases, and 14 bases lay in between. CDR3 length equals 17 residues.

This chain joins TRBV5-1 and TRBJ2-5, with D perhaps matching TRBD2 (6 bases). CDR1 SGHRS and CDR2 YFSETQ come from the germline V gene. The CDR3 sequence is 15 residues long. Trimming took 5 bases from V and 4 from J, leaving 18 bases between them. The CDR3 region is CASSTDRAGLETQYF. For the CDR3, the DNA is TGCGCCAGCAGTACAGATCGAGCGGGCTTAGAGACCCAGTACTTC.

This clone was recorded only once. J is TRBJ2-1 and V is TRBV7-2, with D perhaps TRBD2 (6 bases). The ends were cut back, 0 bases at V and 2 bases at J, with 11 bases in the middle. The CDR3 contains 16 residues. Germline V CDR1 and CDR2: SGHTA, FQGNSA. For the CDR3, the DNA is TGTGCCAGCAGCTTAGCTAGCGGAAGTCCCTACAATGAGCAGTTCTTC. This codes for CASSLASGSPYNEQFF. The full variable domain, completed using reference TRBV7-2 and TRBJ2-1, is GAGVSQSPSNKVTEKGKDVELRCDPISGHTALYWYRQSLGQGLEFLIYFQGNSAPDKSGLPSDRFSAERTGGSVSTLTIQRTQQEDSAVYLCASSLASGSPYNEQFFGPGTRLTVL.

About this clone itself: This could be a read error, since a much larger clone is one nucleotide away. In the same sample, other DNA sequences code for this CDR3. The V gene is TRBV5-1, the J gene TRBJ2-3, with 12 positions matching TRBD2. This CDR3 is built from 15 residues. Germline values: CDR1 SGHRS, CDR2 YFSETQ. With V trimmed by 0 bases and J by 4 bases, 0 bases remained unmatched. The CDR3: CASSLGLAGADTQYF. The CDR3, as DNA: TGCGCCAGCAGCTTGGGACTAGCGGGAGCAGATACGCAGTATTTT. The full variable domain, its missing parts supplied by reference TRBV5-1 and TRBJ2-3, is KAGVTQTPRYLIKTRGQQVTLSCSPISGHRSVSWYQQTPGQGLQFLFEYFSETQRNKGNFPGRFSGRQFSNSRSEMNVSTLELGDSALYLCASSLGLAGADTQYFGPGTRLTVL.

The CDR3 is CAISESGGGNIQYF. The CDR3 nucleotides are TGTGCCATCAGTGAGTCTGGGGGGGGAAACATTCAGTACTTC. The rearrangement joins TRBV10-3 to TRBJ2-4; 7 bases align to TRBD2. Germline assignment: CDR1 ENHRY and CDR2 SYGVKD. V shed 0 bases and J 6 bases; nucleotides not matched to a gene: 2. The CDR3 covers 14 residues.

The chain recombines TRBV6-1 with TRBJ2-7; D not certain. Per germline, CDR1 MNHNS and CDR2 SASEGT. V lost 4 bases, J lost 6 bases, and 10 bases lay in between. This CDR3 spans 12 amino acids. CDR3 coding DNA: TGTGCCAGCAGTGTCACGCCCCGCGAGCAGTACTTC. Protein sequence: CASSVTPREQYF.

The J gene is TRBJ2-5, the V gene TRBV9; 14 bases match TRBD2. CDR1 is SGDLS and CDR2 is YYNGEE in the germline V gene. CDR3 length: 17 amino acids. V trimming: 5 bases; J trimming: 2 bases; junction bases outside the gene matches: 8. As DNA, the CDR3 is TGTGCCAGCAGGGGACTAGCGGGAGTTAGATCACAAGAGACCCAGTACTTC. Translation gives CASRGLAGVRSQETQYF.

J is TRBJ1-2 and V is TRBV27, with TRBD1 matching 7 bases. Losses at the gene ends were 5 bases for V and 2 bases for J; bases not matched to a gene: 8. There are 15 residues in the CDR3. Germline V gene sequence: CDR1 MNHEY, CDR2 SMNVEV (reference sequence). CDR3 sequence (DNA): TGTGCCAGCAGTCCCGGGACAGCTTTAAACTATGGCTACACCTTC. This gives the protein CASSPGTALNYGYTF.

The CDR3 DNA reads as TGTGCCAGCATCCTGAGGGCAGGGAACACTGAAGCTTTCTTT. It is translated as CASILRAGNTEAFF. V is TRBV2 and J is TRBJ1-1; D remains unclear. The germline V gene has CDR1 SNHLY and CDR2 FYNNEI. The CDR3 is made up of 14 amino acids. Trimming pared 7 bases from V and 1 base from J, leaving 13 bases between.

This clone has just a few counts. This rearrangement joins TRBV6-1 to TRBJ1-1; D call uncertain. V was cut by 8 bases and J by 1 base, with 8 bases left in between. The CDR3 covers 12 residues. CDR1 MNHNS and CDR2 SASEGT come from the germline V gene. This CDR3 reads CASGIENTEAFF. Here the CDR3 DNA reads TGTGCCAGCGGCATAGAGAACACTGAAGCTTTCTTT.

This clone showed up just a few times. J is TRBJ2-3 and V is TRBV13; TRBD2 aligns across 16 bases. CDR3 length equals 17 residues. J lost 2 bases, V lost 5 bases, and 4 bases had no gene match. Germline CDR1 is PRHDT and CDR2 is FYEKMQ (reference sequence). The CDR3 region is CASSVGTSGRATDTQYF. The CDR3 nucleotides are TGTGCCAGCAGCGTCGGGACTAGCGGGAGGGCCACAGATACGCAGTATTTT.

The V call is TRBV18, the J call TRBJ2-3; 10 nucleotides align to TRBD2. Trimming at V came to 5 bases and at J to 4 bases, leaving 6 bases not matched to a gene. The CDR3 contains 15 residues. CDR1 and CDR2 from the germline V gene are KGHSH and LQKENI. Here the CDR3 reads CASSLGLASADTQYF. In DNA, the CDR3 is TGTGCCAGCTCATTGGGACTAGCGAGCGCAGATACGCAGTATTTT.

This clone was recorded a few times. The chain employs TRBV6-5 and TRBJ1-5; the D gene is possibly TRBD1 (6 bases). The CDR3 totals 15 residues. The ends were cut back, 0 bases at V and 7 bases at J, with 13 bases in the middle. CDR1 is MNHEY and CDR2 is SVGAGI in the germline V gene. The CDR3, as DNA: TGTGCCAGCAGTTACTCGGCCGGCCAGGGGCAGCCCCAGCATTTT. It translates to CASSYSAGQGQPQHF.

The chain carries TRBV5-1 and TRBJ1-5, with TRBD1 as a possible D gene (5 bases). The CDR3 loop spans 17 amino acids. CDR1 is SGHRS, CDR2 YFSETQ, per germline. V shed 4 bases and J shed 3 bases, with 20 bases lying between them. As DNA, the CDR3 is TGCGCCAGCAGCCCCCTTGGTTGGCAGGGCGCCAATCAGCCCCAGCATTTT. Its protein product is CASSPLGWQGANQPQHF.

The genes are TRBV4-2 and TRBJ2-7; 7 bases are a match to TRBD1. Germline CDR1 LGHNA, CDR2 YNFKEQ. This CDR3 is built from 16 residues. J lost 1 base, V lost 1 base, and 7 bases had no gene match. The CDR3: CASSQATGARSYEQYF. The CDR3 nucleotides are TGTGCCAGCAGCCAAGCCACAGGGGCAAGGTCCTACGAGCAGTACTTC.

The genes are TRBV7-6 and TRBJ2-3; D is unclear. The germline V gene has CDR1 SGHVS and CDR2 FNYEAQ. The CDR3 totals 16 residues. The V gene lost 1 base and the J gene lost 2 bases, with 13 bases spanning the gap. CDR3 protein: CASSLGVAYATDTQYF. The CDR3 DNA follows: TGTGCCAGCAGCTTAGGAGTCGCTTACGCCACAGATACGCAGTATTTT.

The CDR3 region has the DNA TGTGCCACGAGCCGATACACAGGGGGGATGGAGAAAAATGAGCAGTTCTTC. Translated, it gives CATSRYTGGMEKNEQFF. The V and J genes are TRBV28 and TRBJ2-1; 8 bases are a match to TRBD1. This CDR3 is built from 17 residues. The ends lost 10 bases at V and 7 bases at J; junction bases unmatched: 21. The germline gives CDR1 MDHEN, CDR2 SYDVKM.

The rearrangement links TRBV19 to TRBJ2-1; maybe TRBD2 (6 bases). V gave up 3 bases and J gave up 3 bases, with 12 bases separating them. Germline V lookup: CDR1 LNHDA, CDR2 SQIVND (reference sequence). The CDR3 has 15 amino acids. Written as DNA, the CDR3 is TGTGCCAGTAGTATCGGGACTCCCGGCTACAATGAGCAGTTCTTC. As protein: CASSIGTPGYNEQFF.

J is TRBJ2-7 and V is TRBV19; a possible D gene is TRBD1 (5 bases). The CDR3 consists of 15 residues. V was shortened by 3 bases and J by 1 base, with 13 bases between the two germline ends. Germline V gives CDR1 LNHDA, CDR2 SQIVND (reference sequence). CDR3: CASSIGHLESYEQYF. DNA of the CDR3: TGTGCCAGTAGTATCGGACATCTTGAATCCTACGAGCAGTACTTC. Full variable domain (rest looked up from reference TRBV19 and TRBJ2-7): DGGITQSPKYLFRKEGQNVTLSCEQNLNHDAMYWYRQDPGQGLRLIYYSQIVNDFQKGDIAEGYSVSREKKESFPLTVTSAQKNPTAFYLCASSIGHLESYEQYFGPGTRLTVT.

Concerning this clone: With a much larger clone just one base away, this may be a read error. This sequence joins TRBV11-1 and TRBJ1-5, with D hard to call. Germline-derived CDR1 and CDR2 are SGHAT and FQDESV (reference sequence). The V and J ends lost 3 bases and 5 bases respectively, with 8 bases between them. This CDR3 spans 13 amino acids. The CDR3, as DNA: TGTGCCAGCAGCTTGTCAGAGGATCAGCCCCAGCATTTT. Amino acid sequence: CASSLSEDQPQHF.

This chain links TRBV7-3 with TRBJ2-3, with a tentative D call TRBD2 (6 bases). The CDR3 has 16 amino acids. Germline loops: CDR1 SGHTA, CDR2 FQGTGA. The V and J ends lost 10 bases and 5 bases respectively, with 25 bases between them. CDR3 protein: CATSPTNRGGGDTQYF. DNA of the CDR3: TGTGCCACCTCCCCAACGAACCGGGGAGGAGGAGATACGCAGTATTTT.

This chain links TRBV28 with TRBJ2-3, with D perhaps matching TRBD1 or TRBD2 (5 bases each). This CDR3 spans 14 amino acids. Trimming pared 6 bases from V and 6 bases from J, leaving 16 bases between. The germline gives CDR1 MDHEN, CDR2 SYDVKM. CDR3 sequence reads: CASRSSWGSDTQYF. In nucleotides, the CDR3 is TGTGCCAGCAGATCCTCCTGGGGGTCCGATACGCAGTATTTT.

This chain uses TRBV2 with TRBJ2-5; no reliable D call. Trimming took 8 bases from V and 2 from J, leaving 9 bases between them. The germline V gene has CDR1 SNHLY and CDR2 FYNNEI. The CDR3 spans 12 residues. The CDR3 coding sequence is TGTGCCAGCGGCGGAGTACAAGAGACCCAGTACTTC. This codes for CASGGVQETQYF.

The chain joins TRBV7-2 to TRBJ2-7; TRBD1 agrees at 8 bases. Per the germline V gene, CDR1 is SGHTA and CDR2 is FQGNSA. V lost 1 base and J lost 4; bases outside the gene matches: 6. This CDR3 contains 15 residues. CDR3 sequence reads: CASSLEETGVYEQYF. The CDR3 nucleotides read TGTGCCAGCAGCTTAGAAGAGACAGGGGTGTACGAGCAGTACTTC.

The chain uses TRBV10-3 and TRBJ2-3; 8 bases are shared with TRBD2. The CDR3 extends over 15 amino acids. V was clipped by 11 bases and J by 6 bases; unmatched bases: 16. The V gene's germline CDR1 is ENHRY and CDR2 SYGVKD. The CDR3 DNA reads as TGTGCCGCCGGCGAGAGCGGGAGATTCACTGATACGCAGTATTTT. Its protein is CAAGESGRFTDTQYF.